This TCR beta chain was retrieved from a study of blood T cell repertoires in COVID-19 (dated by TCRdb to about 2020). For the wider study: Samples from collaborators originated in the United States, Italy and Spain and spanned both the acute and convalescent phases of COVID-19. The prospective study material was composed of cDNA or gDNA derived from T cells, B-cell-depleted T cells, or PBMCs. Sample metadata almost always included a de-identified subject ID, COVID-19 status, age in years and sex. The repertoires were released in a freely available public database meant as a resource for research on the immune response to SARS-CoV-2. Subjects who had been exposed to COVID-19, were actively infected with it, or had recovered from it provided the deeply sampled blood TCRbeta repertoires that made up the dataset. Where available, HLA class I and class II types were obtained from metadata supplied by the sample provider rather than from assay-based typing. Samples were obtained from the ongoing ImmuneRACE study (first 160 participants) and from 950 to 1,500 subjects provided by 6 global collaborators.

V lost 3 bases and J lost 10 bases; the stretch between them is 13 bases long. Per the germline V gene, ENHRY is the CDR1 and SYGVKD is the CDR2. Measured from the cysteine to the phenylalanine, the CDR3 is 14 residues long. Only the CDR3 portion is preserved as DNA: 42 bases, with reading frame beginning at the first base. TCRbeta CDR3 regions were amplified from genomic DNA by means of the immunoSEQ Assay, a bias-controlled multiplex PCR. Regarding the original processing steps: The number of nucleated cells in each sample was estimated by amplification of reference gene primers within the assay. Sequence reads were collapsed and filtered to measure the absolute abundance of every unique TCRbeta CDR3 rearrangement. For each sample, productive Simpson clonality was calculated as the square root of Simpson's diversity index across productive rearrangements. This is the immuneACCESS table as TCRdb keeps it, with only in-frame sequences that have V and J called. A part of the clones is gone; compared with another copy, unresolved V genes explain less than half, and the rest is unexplained. V, J and clone size reflect that table, while D and trimming were determined from the DNA. The sample table holds about 180,000 clones, of which about 88% were seen once. The top ten constitute 2.9% of the sample.

Whole blood was collected in K2EDTA tubes by collaborating institutions according to the institutions' own protocols. For TCRbeta analysis, collaborator samples were shipped as frozen whole blood, as isolated PBMCs, or as DNA extracted from either sample type. This clone has just one count. Its specific antigen is unknown. No base quality values were provided; no much bigger clone lies one nucleotide off. Study-wide conclusions, independent of this receptor: The quantity of clinical and demographic metadata differed by source and by participant and was supplied without curation.

Input material: peripheral blood. The source of this sequence is a woman in her 30s with active or convalescent COVID-19. The V and J genes are TRBV10-3 and TRBJ1-6; the D gene is perhaps TRBD1, from 5 matching bases. The nucleotides read TGTGCCATCAGTGAACTTGGGGCAAGGTCACCCCTCCACTTT. Its translation is CAISELGARSPLHF.